This T cell receptor (beta chain) was sequenced in a study of blood T cells in healthy people across ages. About this clonotype: What it binds is unknown.

Germline loops: CDR1 SGHRS, CDR2 YFSETQ. Trimming took 4 bases from V and 7 from J, leaving 15 bases between them. The CDR3 runs 14 residues. A second 7 to 11 cycle PCR used barcoded and J-beta primers. TCRdb independently ran MiXCR on the 5' RACE reads; one entry per CDR3 protein. The sample has approximately 780,000 distinct CDR3 sequences; 20% to 30% are singletons. The study, taken as a whole, reports: While age rose, TCR beta diversity per million T cells dropped in a roughly linear way.

The sample was also reused in another study, on T cells of mothers and their children.

The TCR originated in a boy younger than 18 in good health. Source material: blood. V and J are TRBV5-1 and TRBJ2-1; TRBD1 might be the D (6 bases). The CDR3 loop reads CASSPGTSGNEQFF. The CDR3 DNA reads as TGCGCCAGCAGCCCCGGGACATCCGGGAATGAGCAGTTCTTC.